This T cell receptor beta chain was documented in a study of T cells in women clearing cervical HPV infection. Study context: Case blood drawn at lesion detection; control blood after infection cleared.

The germline V gene has CDR1 SGHRS and CDR2 YFSETQ. V shed 3 bases and J 8 bases; nucleotides not matched to a gene: 6. The CDR3 has 15 residues. A note on this clone: The DNA ends 3 residues before the CDR3 does, and the rest of the CDR3 is filled in from the germline J gene.

Profiling relied on immunoSEQ multiplex PCR, and the TCRdb table lists in-frame clones only, not all of them. This sample's clone table lists around 48,000 clones. This receptor was identified in a woman aged 18-69 years with a cervical HPV16 infection that either progressed to CIN3+ or cleared (not recorded which). Specimen: blood buffy coat. The J gene is TRBJ2-1, the V gene TRBV5-1; TRBD2 agrees at 12 bases. The DNA read from the CDR3 is TGCGCCAGCAGCTCTAGCGGGGGGGGTTATCATGAG. Residues: CASSSSGGGYHE. The CDR3 as a whole reads CASSSSGGGYHEQFF.